One T cell receptor (beta chain) is described in this entry. The data belong to a study of CD8 T cells in Susac syndrome. For the study at large: Among the Susac syndrome patients who underwent sequencing, roughly 6 had clinically active disease, while under 10 of them were in remission.

Per germline, CDR1 GTSNPN and CDR2 SVGIG (reference sequence). Trimming removed 1 base from V and 5 bases from J, with 6 bases in between. The CDR3 spans 12 residues. TEMRA cells were FACS-enriched, with CD8+ and CD4+ T cells isolated negatively. With random hexamers, reverse transcription was performed on about 0.45 to 1 ug of RNA. TCRdb used MiXCR to reprocess the immunoSEQ multiplex PCR reads, holding one entry per CDR3 protein. The data contain fewer than 95,000 distinct CDR3 sequences, approximately 96% of them singletons. The receptor was isolated from a human donor with Susac syndrome. The chain joins TRBV30 to TRBJ2-1; no definite D call. The specimen sequenced was CD8+ T cells from PBMCs. The CDR3 nucleotides are TGTGCCTGGAGTGCCCCGGACAATGAGCAGTTCTTC. Translated, it gives CAWSAPDNEQFF.